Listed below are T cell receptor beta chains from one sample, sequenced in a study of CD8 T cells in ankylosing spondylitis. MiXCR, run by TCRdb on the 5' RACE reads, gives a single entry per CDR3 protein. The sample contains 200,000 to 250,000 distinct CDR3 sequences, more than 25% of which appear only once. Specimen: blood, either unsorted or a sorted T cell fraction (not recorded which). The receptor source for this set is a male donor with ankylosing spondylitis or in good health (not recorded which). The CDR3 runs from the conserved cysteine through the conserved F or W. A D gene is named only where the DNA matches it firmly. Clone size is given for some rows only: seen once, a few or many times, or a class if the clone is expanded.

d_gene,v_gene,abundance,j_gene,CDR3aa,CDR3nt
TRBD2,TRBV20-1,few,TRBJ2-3,CSARDLGLAGGYADTQYF,TGCAGTGCTAGAGATCTAGGACTAGCGGGAGGGTATGCAGATACGCAGTATTTT
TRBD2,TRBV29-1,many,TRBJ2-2,CSVEDPTSGTNTGELFF,TGCAGCGTTGAAGATCCTACTAGCGGGACTAACACCGGGGAGCTGTTTTTT
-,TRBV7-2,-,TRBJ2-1,CASSLALAVPYNEQFF,TGTGCCAGCAGCTTAGCGCTGGCGGTCCCCTACAATGAGCAGTTCTTC
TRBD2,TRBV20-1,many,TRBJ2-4,CSARDDGGVNIQYF,TGCAGTGCTAGAGATGACGGGGGGGTGAACATTCAGTACTTC
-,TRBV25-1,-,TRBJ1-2,CASSESSRVGYTF,TGTGCCAGCAGTGAATCTTCGAGGGTCGGCTACACCTTC
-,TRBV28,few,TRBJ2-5,CASSTIQGTQETQYF,TGTGCCAGCAGTACTATACAGGGTACCCAAGAGACCCAGTACTTC
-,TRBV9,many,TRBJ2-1,CASSAYTTAPEQFF,TGTGCCAGCAGCGCCTACACGACAGCTCCCGAGCAGTTCTTC
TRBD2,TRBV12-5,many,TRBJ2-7,CASGRTGLAEPTSYEQYF,TGTGCTAGTGGCAGAACGGGACTAGCGGAACCTACTTCCTACGAGCAGTACTTC
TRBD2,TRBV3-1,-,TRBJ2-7,CASSAQREIHEQYF,TGTGCCAGCAGCGCCCAGCGGGAGATACACGAGCAGTACTTC
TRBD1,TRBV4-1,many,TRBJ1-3,CASSQASGTGDGNTIYF,TGCGCCAGCAGCCAAGCTTCGGGGACAGGGGATGGAAACACCATATATTTT
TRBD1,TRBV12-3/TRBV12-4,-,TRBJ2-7,CASSFPTGGRYEQYF,TGTGCCAGCAGTTTCCCGACAGGGGGCAGGTACGAGCAGTACTTC
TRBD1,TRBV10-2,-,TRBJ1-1,CASRTGGANTEAFF,TGCGCCAGCAGAACAGGGGGCGCGAACACTGAAGCTTTCTTT
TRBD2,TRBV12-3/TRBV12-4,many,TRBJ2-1,CASSLTSGLADEQFF,TGTGCCAGCAGCCTAACTAGCGGCTTAGCGGATGAGCAGTTCTTC
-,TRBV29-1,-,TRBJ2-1,CSVGFTDNEQFF,TGCAGCGTTGGGTTCACCGACAATGAGCAGTTCTTC
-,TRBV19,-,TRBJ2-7,CASSTVVGGGEKYF,TGTGCCAGCTCTACCGTTGTCGGCGGGGGCGAGAAGTACTTC
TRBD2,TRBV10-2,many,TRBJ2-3,CASSESKKTSGSTDTQYF,TGCGCCAGCAGTGAGTCGAAAAAGACTAGCGGGAGCACAGATACGCAGTATTTT
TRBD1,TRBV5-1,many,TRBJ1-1,CASSQDRGDTEAFF,TGCGCCAGCAGCCAGGACAGGGGAGACACTGAAGCTTTCTTT
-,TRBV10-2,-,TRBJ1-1,CASREDRVNTEAFF,TGCGCCAGCAGAGAGGACAGAGTGAACACTGAAGCTTTCTTT
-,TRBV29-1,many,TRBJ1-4,CSVVTTNEKLFF,TGCAGCGTTGTGACAACTAATGAAAAACTGTTTTTT
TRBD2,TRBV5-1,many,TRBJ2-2,CASSWEGSLTVWVRANTGELFF,TGCGCCAGCAGCTGGGAGGGGTCGTTGACAGTTTGGGTCCGAGCGAACACCGGGGAGCTGTTTTTT
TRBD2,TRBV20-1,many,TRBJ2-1,CSAAGTSGRGYNEQFF,TGCAGTGCTGCCGGGACTAGCGGGAGGGGCTACAATGAGCAGTTCTTC
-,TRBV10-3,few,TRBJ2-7,CAISGVGGEQYF,TGTGCCATCAGTGGGGTCGGGGGCGAGCAGTACTTC
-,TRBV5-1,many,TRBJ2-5,CASSLETGVTQYF,TGCGCCAGCAGCTTGGAGACGGGAGTGACCCAGTACTTC
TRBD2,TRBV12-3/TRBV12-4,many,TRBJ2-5,CASSPGLQETQYF,TGTGCCAGCAGCCCGGGACTACAAGAGACCCAGTACTTC
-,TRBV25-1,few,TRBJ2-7,CASSDPGSSYEQYF,TGTGCCAGCAGTGACCCAGGGTCCTCCTACGAGCAGTACTTC
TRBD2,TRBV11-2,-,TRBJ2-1,CASSLFPAGGRRGGYNEQFF,TGTGCCAGCAGCTTATTCCCAGCGGGAGGCCGAAGGGGGGGTTACAATGAGCAGTTCTTC
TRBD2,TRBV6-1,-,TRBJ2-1,CASSEPSGSTREFF,TGTGCCAGCAGTGAGCCTAGCGGGAGTACCCGGGAGTTCTTC
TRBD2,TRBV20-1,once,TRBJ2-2,CSAFPGLAGVRGELFF,TGCAGTGCTTTCCCGGGACTAGCGGGAGTTCGAGGGGAGCTGTTTTTT
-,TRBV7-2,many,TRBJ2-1,CASSLLVLVHEQFF,TGTGCCAGCAGCTTACTAGTTTTAGTACATGAGCAGTTCTTC
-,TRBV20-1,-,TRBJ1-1,CSAPQKTVGDTEAFF,TGCAGTGCTCCGCAGAAGACAGTGGGAGACACTGAAGCTTTCTTT
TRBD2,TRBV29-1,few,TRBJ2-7,CSVAAGVNYEQYF,TGCAGCGTTGCGGCGGGGGTTAACTACGAGCAGTACTTC
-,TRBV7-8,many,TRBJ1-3,CASSFYSAPGYGNTIYF,TGTGCCAGCAGCTTCTACTCCGCCCCGGGGTATGGAAACACCATATATTTT